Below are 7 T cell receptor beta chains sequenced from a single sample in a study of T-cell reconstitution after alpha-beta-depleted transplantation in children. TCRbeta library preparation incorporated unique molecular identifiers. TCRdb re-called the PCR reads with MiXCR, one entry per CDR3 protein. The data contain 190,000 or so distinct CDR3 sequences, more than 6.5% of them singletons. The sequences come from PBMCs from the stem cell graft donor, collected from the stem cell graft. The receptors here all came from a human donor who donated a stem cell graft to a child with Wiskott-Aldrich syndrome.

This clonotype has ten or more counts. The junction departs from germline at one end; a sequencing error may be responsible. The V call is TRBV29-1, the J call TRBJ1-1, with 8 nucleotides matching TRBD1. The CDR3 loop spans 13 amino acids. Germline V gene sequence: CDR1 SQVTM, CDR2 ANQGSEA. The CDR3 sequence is CSVEDRRTGSGQF. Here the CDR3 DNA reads TGCAGCGTTGAAGATCGAAGGACAGGGAGCGGGCAATTT.

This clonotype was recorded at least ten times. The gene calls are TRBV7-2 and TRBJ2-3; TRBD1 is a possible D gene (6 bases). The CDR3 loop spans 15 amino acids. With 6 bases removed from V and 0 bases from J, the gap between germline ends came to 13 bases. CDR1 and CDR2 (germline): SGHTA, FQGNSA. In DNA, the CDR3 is TGTGCCAGCAGGGGGGCTCGACAGAGCACAGATACGCAGTATTTT. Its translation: CASRGARQSTDTQYF.

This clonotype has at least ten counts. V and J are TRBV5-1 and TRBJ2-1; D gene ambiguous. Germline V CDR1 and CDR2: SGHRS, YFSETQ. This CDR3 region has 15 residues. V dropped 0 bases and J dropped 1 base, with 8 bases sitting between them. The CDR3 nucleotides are TGCGCCAGCAGCTTGGCGGTCCAATCCTACAATGAGCAGTTCTTC. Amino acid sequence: CASSLAVQSYNEQFF.

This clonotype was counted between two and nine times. The CDR3 loop reads CASSIVGAGANVLTF. The CDR3 region has the DNA TGTGCCAGTAGTATAGTAGGGGCTGGGGCCAACGTCCTGACTTTC. This chain connects TRBV19 to TRBJ2-6; D is perhaps TRBD1 (5 bases). CDR1 and CDR2 (germline): LNHDA, SQIVND (reference sequence). The V end lost 1 base, the J end lost 2 bases, and 6 bases lay between the germline ends. The CDR3 covers 15 residues.

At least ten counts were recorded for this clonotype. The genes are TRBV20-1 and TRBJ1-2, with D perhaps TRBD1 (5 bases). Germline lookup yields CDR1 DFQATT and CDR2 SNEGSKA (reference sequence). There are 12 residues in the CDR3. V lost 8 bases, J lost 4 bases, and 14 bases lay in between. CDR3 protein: CSWTHLGYGYTF. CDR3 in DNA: TGCAGTTGGACACACTTGGGCTATGGCTACACCTTC.

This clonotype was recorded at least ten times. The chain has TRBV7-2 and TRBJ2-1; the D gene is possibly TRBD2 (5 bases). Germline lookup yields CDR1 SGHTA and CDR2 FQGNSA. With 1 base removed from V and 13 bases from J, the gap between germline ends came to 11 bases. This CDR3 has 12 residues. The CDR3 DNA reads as TGTGCCAGCAGCTTAGAATCGGGGATACAGTTCTTC. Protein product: CASSLESGIQFF. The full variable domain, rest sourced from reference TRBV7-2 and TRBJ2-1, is GAGVSQSPSNKVTEKGKDVELRCDPISGHTALYWYRQSLGQGLEFLIYFQGNSAPDKSGLPSDRFSAERTGGSVSTLTIQRTQQEDSAVYLCASSLESGIQFFGPGTRLTVL.

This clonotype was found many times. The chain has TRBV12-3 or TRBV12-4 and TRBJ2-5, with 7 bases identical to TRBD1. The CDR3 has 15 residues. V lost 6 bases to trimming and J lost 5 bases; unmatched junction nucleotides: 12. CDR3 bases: TGTGCCAGCAGCCTTTACAGGGGACGTGTGGAGACCCAGTACTTC. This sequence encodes CASSLYRGRVETQYF.